Listed below are T cell receptor beta chains from one sample, sequenced in a study of cytomegalovirus exposure and HLA in healthy donors. Profiled with immunoSEQ multiplex PCR; TCRdb holds only in-frame clones, not every one. Altogether under 200,000 clones are present, 86% being singletons, with the ten largest covering around 2%. The source material was PBMCs. These receptors were taken from a woman aged 18-35 years in good health and CMV-seronegative. CDR3s include the opening cysteine and the closing phenylalanine or tryptophan. Each record gives: V gene, clone size, D gene, J gene, CDR3 DNA, CDR3 protein. D genes are given only for firm matches. Size is omitted from some rows. Given values are once, few, many or a class for expanded clones.

TRBV5-6	-	-	TRBJ1-5	TGTGCCAGCAGCCATCGTTCATTAGATAGCAATCAGCCCCAGCATTTT	CASSHRSLDSNQPQHF
TRBV27	-	-	TRBJ2-7	TGTGCCAGCAGTACCTCGTCGGTGTCCTACGAGCAGTACTTC	CASSTSSVSYEQYF
TRBV4-3	-	-	TRBJ2-5	TGCGCCAGCAGCCAAGAGACAGGCGGAGAGACCCAGTACTTC	CASSQETGGETQYF
TRBV14	-	-	TRBJ1-2	TGTGCCAGCAGCCAAGGGGAAGGGGATGCCTGGTGGTATGGCTACACCTTC	CASSQGEGDAWWYGYTF
TRBV7-9	-	TRBD1	TRBJ2-7	TGTGCCAGCAGCTGGACCGGGACAGGGAACCTCTACGAGCAGTACTTC	CASSWTGTGNLYEQYF
TRBV19	-	-	TRBJ1-1	TGTGCCAGTAGTAGCTGGGAATCGGGAACTGAAGCTTTCTTT	CASSSWESGTEAFF
TRBV5-1	-	TRBD1	TRBJ1-2	TGCGCCAGCAGTCACCGCAGACTACAGGGGCCCCACTATGGCTACACCTTC	CASSHRRLQGPHYGYTF
TRBV9	-	TRBD1	TRBJ1-4	TGTGCCAGCAGCGGGACAGGGGCGGGGGGTGAAAAACTGTTTTTT	CASSGTGAGGEKLFF
TRBV5-8	once	TRBD1	TRBJ1-4	TGTGCCAGCAGCTTGGCATTATTAGGGGACAGGGGTGAAAAACTGTTTTTT	CASSLALLGDRGEKLFF
TRBV5-6	-	-	TRBJ2-2	TGTGCCAGCAGCCAACCGGGACATAGATCCTTCGGGGAGCTGTTTTTT	CASSQPGHRSFGELFF
TRBV5-1	-	-	TRBJ2-7	TGCGCCAGCAGCCCCTCCAGGGACACTCTCAAGTCCTACGAGCAGTACTTC	CASSPSRDTLKSYEQYF
TRBV10-3	once	TRBD1	TRBJ2-7	TGTGCCATCAGTACAACAGGGGGCGGAGGCCTCAGCTCCTACGAGCAGTACTTC	CAISTTGGGGLSSYEQYF
TRBV11-3	-	TRBD2	TRBJ2-3	TGTGCCAGCAGCCTAGCGGGTAGCACAGATACGCAGTATTTT	CASSLAGSTDTQYF
TRBV9	-	TRBD2	TRBJ2-1	TGTGCCAGCAGCGTAGAAGGACTAGCGGGGTCCTACAATGAGCAGTTCTTC	CASSVEGLAGSYNEQFF